A single sample gave rise to the 14 T cell receptor beta chains below, sequenced in a study of identical twins. TCRdb redid the calling of the 5' RACE reads with MiXCR, one entry per CDR3 protein. Of about 790,000 distinct CDR3 sequences listed, about 20% are singletons. This same sample was also part of a study on T cells expressing NK-cell markers.

Source material: PBMCs. These receptor sequences come from a young woman in good health.

The V and J genes are TRBV6-1 and TRBJ2-1; 9 bases map to TRBD2. V gave up 8 bases and J gave up 6 bases; unmatched junction bases: 14. CDR3 length: 16 amino acids. Per the germline V gene, CDR1 is MNHNS and CDR2 is SASEGT. The CDR3 reads CASCLGVGTSFNEQFF. CDR3 sequence (DNA): TGTGCCAGCTGCCTCGGGGTCGGGACTAGCTTCAATGAGCAGTTCTTC.

The chain recombines TRBV29-1 with TRBJ2-7; D perhaps matches TRBD2 (6 bases). This CDR3 comprises 17 residues. CDR1 is SQVTM and CDR2 is ANQGSEA in the germline V gene. The V and J ends lost 3 bases and 3 bases respectively, with 24 bases between them. The CDR3 reads CSVDNLTGTLMLYEQYF. Written as DNA, the CDR3 is TGCAGCGTTGATAATTTAACCGGGACTTTAATGCTCTACGAGCAGTACTTC.

V and J are TRBV29-1 and TRBJ2-2, with D unclear. The germline V and J ends were trimmed by 4 bases and 7 bases, with 10 bases remaining between them. Germline V gene sequence: CDR1 SQVTM, CDR2 ANQGSEA. The CDR3 contains 12 residues. The CDR3 here is CSVVDWGGELFF. The CDR3 nucleotides read TGCAGCGTTGTAGATTGGGGCGGGGAGCTGTTTTTT.

The CDR3 nucleotides are TGCAGTGCTAGTTTCCCGGGAGGGACTGAAGCTTTCTTT. Amino acid sequence: CSASFPGGTEAFF. This chain joins TRBV20-1 and TRBJ1-1; D unclear. This CDR3 spans 13 amino acids. Germline-derived CDR1 and CDR2 are DFQATT and SNEGSKA (reference sequence). The V end was cut by 3 bases, the J end by 5 bases, with 13 bases between.

Only a few counts were recorded for this clonotype. The chain uses TRBV10-3 and TRBJ2-7; D gene unclear. CDR1 is ENHRY and CDR2 is SYGVKD in the germline V gene. The CDR3 loop spans 14 amino acids. Trimming stripped 3 bases from V and 4 bases from J, with 13 bases between. CDR3 nucleotides: TGTGCCATCAGTGACCCTGGCGACCTATACGAGCAGTACTTC. Protein: CAISDPGDLYEQYF.

The gene calls are TRBV10-3 and TRBJ2-2, with 7 bases that match TRBD2. This CDR3 is built from 15 residues. CDR1 ENHRY and CDR2 SYGVKD come from the germline V gene. The V segment lost 4 bases and the J segment 7 bases; nucleotides outside the gene matches: 9. The CDR3 DNA reads TGTGCCATCAGTGCTAAAGGACTAGGGGTCGGGGAGCTGTTTTTT. Translated: CAISAKGLGVGELFF.

The V gene is TRBV20-1, the J gene TRBJ2-3, with D perhaps given as TRBD1 or TRBD2 (5 bases each). In germline, CDR1 is DFQATT, CDR2 SNEGSKA (reference sequence). The CDR3 covers 16 residues. The V gene lost 5 bases and the J gene lost 0 bases, with 18 bases spanning the gap. The CDR3 sequence is CSAGGWGSSSTDTQYF. In DNA form, the CDR3 reads TGCAGTGCTGGGGGTTGGGGCTCGTCCAGCACAGATACGCAGTATTTT.

This chain uses TRBV12-3 or TRBV12-4 with TRBJ1-2, with D hard to call. CDR3 length: 15 amino acids. With 3 bases removed from V and 0 bases from J, the gap between germline ends came to 11 bases. For the CDR3, the DNA is TGTGCCAGCAGTTTTGCCAAGCTTGCTAACTATGGCTACACCTTC. This gives the protein CASSFAKLANYGYTF.

The CDR3: CASSVGRFPRTGPLYGYTF. The DNA of the CDR3 is TGTGCCAGCAGCGTAGGGAGGTTTCCCCGGACAGGGCCGCTCTATGGCTACACCTTC. V is TRBV9 and J is TRBJ1-2; 8 positions agree with TRBD1. Trimming cost V 0 bases and J 4 bases; bases outside gene matches: 17. This CDR3 is 19 amino acids long. CDR1 is SGDLS, CDR2 YYNGEE, per germline.

The CDR3 bases are TGTGCCAGCAGCCAAGCGATGAATGAGCAGTTCTTC. It yields the protein CASSQAMNEQFF. V usage is TRBV3-1 and J usage is TRBJ2-1; no definite D call. The CDR3 sequence is 12 residues long. The germline V and J ends were trimmed by 1 base and 7 bases, with 5 bases remaining between them. Per germline, CDR1 LGHDT and CDR2 YNNKEL (reference sequence).

This clonotype was seen more than once but under ten times. The V and J genes are TRBV6-2 or TRBV6-3 and TRBJ2-1; 8 bases line up with TRBD2. Germline loops: CDR1 MNHEY, CDR2 SVGEGT. This CDR3 comprises 15 residues. J lost 7 bases, V lost 2 bases, and 7 bases had no gene match. The CDR3 protein is CASSYGAGVPNEQFF. CDR3 coding DNA: TGTGCCAGCAGTTACGGAGCGGGAGTTCCGAATGAGCAGTTCTTC.

The chain uses TRBV7-2 and TRBJ2-1, with D maybe TRBD1 (6 bases). Germline values: CDR1 SGHTA, CDR2 FQGNSA. This CDR3 is built from 12 residues. Trimming left V 3 bases short and J 10 bases short, with 10 bases between. The CDR3 region is CASSFGQSEQFF. The CDR3 coding sequence is TGTGCCAGCAGCTTCGGACAGAGCGAGCAGTTCTTC.

The gene calls are TRBV12-3 or TRBV12-4 and TRBJ2-7; 7 bases match TRBD2. The V gene end was trimmed by 4 bases and the J gene end by 3 bases; junction bases not matched to a gene: 6. This CDR3 comprises 14 residues. The CDR3 is CASSWRTSYYEQYF. The CDR3 bases are TGTGCCAGCAGTTGGAGGACTAGTTACTACGAGCAGTACTTC.

This clonotype was seen a handful of times. This rearrangement joins TRBV7-9 to TRBJ1-1; D ambiguous. V dropped 1 base and J dropped 6 bases, with 12 bases sitting between them. Germline assignment: CDR1 SEHNR and CDR2 FQNEAQ (reference sequence). CDR3 length: 14 amino acids. CDR3 nucleotide sequence: TGTGCCAGCAGCTTAGGAGCCGGAGGGCCTGAAGCTTTCTTT. Protein product: CASSLGAGGPEAFF. Drawing the rest from reference TRBV7-9 and TRBJ1-1, the complete variable domain is DTGVSQNPRHKITKRGQNVTFRCDPISEHNRLYWYRQTLGQGPEFLTYFQNEAQLEKSRLLSDRFSAERPKGSFSTLEIQRTEQGDSAMYLCASSLGAGGPEAFFGQGTRLTVV.